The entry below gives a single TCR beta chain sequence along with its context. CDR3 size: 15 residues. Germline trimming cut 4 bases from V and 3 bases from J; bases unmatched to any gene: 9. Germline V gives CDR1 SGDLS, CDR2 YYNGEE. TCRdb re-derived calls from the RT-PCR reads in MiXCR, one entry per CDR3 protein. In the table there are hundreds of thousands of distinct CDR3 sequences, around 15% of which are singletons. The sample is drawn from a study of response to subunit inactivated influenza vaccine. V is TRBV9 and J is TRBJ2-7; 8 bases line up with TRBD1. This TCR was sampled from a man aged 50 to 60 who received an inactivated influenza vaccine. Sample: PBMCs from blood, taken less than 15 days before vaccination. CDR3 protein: CASSPRFGQGYEQYF. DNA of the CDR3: TGTGCCAGCAGCCCCCGCTTCGGACAGGGCTACGAGCAGTACTTC.